A single sample is the source of the 24 T cell receptor beta chains below, sequenced in a study of blood T cell repertoires in COVID-19. Here immunoSEQ multiplex PCR was the method, and the copy in TCRdb shows in-frame clones only, minus some. The table has 28,000 or so clones, approximately 88% seen once. The sequencing sample was made of peripheral blood. The receptors derive from a woman in her forties or fifties with active COVID-19.

The rearrangement uses TRBV6-5 and TRBJ2-2, with D possibly being TRBD1 (5 bases). The germline V gene encodes CDR1 MNHEY and CDR2 SVGAGI. The CDR3 covers 13 residues. With 2 bases removed from V and 5 bases from J, the gap between germline ends came to 6 bases. This CDR3 reads CASSYDRTGELFF. CDR3 coding DNA: TGTGCCAGCAGTTACGACAGAACCGGGGAGCTGTTTTTT.

The rearrangement links TRBV18 to TRBJ2-3; possible D gene TRBD1, 6 bases. The CDR3 covers 21 residues. V was shortened by 4 bases and J by 0 bases, with 29 bases between the two germline ends. The germline V gene encodes CDR1 KGHSH and CDR2 LQKENI. The CDR3 DNA reads TGTGCCAGCTCACTAACCCGGTGGACAGACTATTCGGTTCCTAGCACAGATACGCAGTATTTT. Its protein product is CASSLTRWTDYSVPSTDTQYF.

Only one count was recorded for this clone. The chain is built from TRBV30 and TRBJ2-7, with a possible D match to TRBD1 (7 bases). Germline assignment: CDR1 GTSNPN and CDR2 SVGIG (reference sequence). Trimming took off 0 bases at V and 5 bases at J, with 17 bases between the two ends. The CDR3 is 15 amino acids. This CDR3 is CAWSVPSRGDNEQYF. In DNA form, the CDR3 reads TGTGCCTGGAGTGTACCAAGCAGGGGGGATAACGAGCAGTACTTC.

The genes are TRBV5-1 and TRBJ1-1, with 8 bases identical to TRBD1. This CDR3 region has 14 residues. J lost 2 bases, V lost 4 bases, and 4 bases had no gene match. Germline V gene lookup returns CDR1 SGHRS and CDR2 YFSETQ. The CDR3 spells CASSRGQGNTEAFF. The CDR3, as DNA: TGCGCCAGCAGCCGCGGACAGGGAAACACTGAAGCTTTCTTT.

The V call is TRBV3-1 (or the pseudogene TRBV3-2), the J call TRBJ2-5, with D possibly TRBD2 on 5 matching bases. The CDR3 sequence is 14 residues long. CDR1 is LGHDT and CDR2 is YNNKEL in the germline V gene (reference sequence). Trimming removed 4 bases from V and 6 bases from J, with 15 bases in between. Written as DNA, the CDR3 is TGTGCCAGCAGCCCCCAGGAGGCATCTAAGACCCAGTACTTC. Translation: CASSPQEASKTQYF.

The chain recombines TRBV10-3 with TRBJ2-2, with 13 bases fitting TRBD2. CDR1 and CDR2 (germline): ENHRY, SYGVKD. The V gene end was trimmed by 9 bases and the J gene end by 6 bases; junction bases not matched to a gene: 10. The CDR3 is 16 amino acids. The CDR3 region has the DNA TGTGCCATATCCGGGACTAGCGGGAAGGAGGCCGGGGAGCTGTTTTTT. This codes for CAISGTSGKEAGELFF.

This chain links TRBV5-1 with TRBJ1-3; no clear D gene. The CDR3 runs to 14 residues. Trimming removed 4 bases from V and 4 bases from J, with 12 bases in between. Germline values: CDR1 SGHRS, CDR2 YFSETQ. The CDR3 DNA reads as TGCGCCAGCAGCGGCGGCTCGAGAGGAAACACCATATATTTT. Residues: CASSGGSRGNTIYF.

This chain links TRBV5-4 with TRBJ2-7; 7 bases fit TRBD2. The germline CDR1 and CDR2 sequences are SGHNT and YYREEE (reference sequence). V shed 3 bases, J shed 0 bases, and the junction held 3 bases outside the gene matches. The CDR3 spans 14 residues. The CDR3 nucleotides read TGTGCCAGCAGCTGGGGCGGGAGCTCCTACGAGCAGTACTTC. This translates into CASSWGGSSYEQYF.

The chain couples TRBV6-6 to TRBJ2-1; possible D gene TRBD2, 5 bases. The CDR3 is made up of 12 amino acids. V lost 8 bases and J 8 bases, leaving 13 bases between the germline ends. Germline CDR1 and CDR2: MNHNY and SVGAGI (reference sequence). CDR3 protein: CASGGKRDEQFF. CDR3 in DNA: TGTGCCAGCGGAGGCAAGAGGGATGAGCAGTTCTTC.

A word on this clone: Germline is not matched at one junction end, which may reflect a read error. Other DNA variants within this sample encode the same CDR3. The genes are TRBV6-2 or TRBV6-3 and TRBJ1-2; D is uncertain. CDR3 length equals 12 residues. Germline assignment: CDR1 MNHEY and CDR2 SVGEGT. CDR3 nucleotide sequence: TGCGCCAGCAGTTACGGCGGCGGTGGCTACACCTTC. Its protein is CASSYGGGGYTF.

V gene TRBV30 combines with J gene TRBJ2-1; TRBD1 matches 9 bases. Trimming cost V 5 bases and J 8 bases; bases outside gene matches: 10. There are 14 residues in the CDR3. Looked up from germline, CDR1 is GTSNPN and CDR2 is SVGIG (reference sequence). For the CDR3, the DNA is TGTGCCTGGGAACCGGGACAGGGAAGCGATGAGCAGTTCTTC. This encodes CAWEPGQGSDEQFF. The whole variable domain, filled in from reference TRBV30 and TRBJ2-1, reads SQTIHQWPATLVQPVGSPLSLECTVEGTSNPNLYWYRQAAGRGLQLLFYSVGIGQISSEVPQNLSASRPQDRQFILSSKKLLLSDSGFYLCAWEPGQGSDEQFFGPGTRLTVL.

The genes are TRBV7-9 and TRBJ2-1; D call uncertain. CDR3 length equals 11 residues. The germline CDR1 and CDR2 sequences are SEHNR and FQNEAQ (reference sequence). V lost 5 bases and J 10 bases, leaving 9 bases between the germline ends. The CDR3 DNA is TGTGCCAGCAGCCTAGGGCAGGAGCAGTTCTTC. Translating gives CASSLGQEQFF.

A single count supports this clone. An end of the junction does not agree with germline; a read error may underlie this. In the same sample, other DNA sequences code for this CDR3. The chain links TRBV15 to TRBJ1-6; D unresolved. The CDR3 contains 13 residues. Germline assignment: CDR1 LNHNV and CDR2 YYDKDF (reference sequence). In DNA form, the CDR3 reads TGTGCCACTAGCAGAAACGAGGAATCACCCCTCCACTTT. Protein product: CATSRNEESPLHF.

The CDR3 coding sequence is TGTGCCAGCAGCCAAGTCGGGAGCGGCTTCGAGCAGTACTTC. Encoded protein: CASSQVGSGFEQYF. V gene TRBV14 combines with J gene TRBJ2-7, with a possible D match to TRBD2 (6 bases). The ends were cut back, 1 base at V and 6 bases at J, with 13 bases in the middle. Germline V lookup: CDR1 SGHDN, CDR2 FVKESK. CDR3 size: 14 residues.

V gene TRBV2 combines with J gene TRBJ2-2; tentative D call: TRBD2 (5 bases). Germline V lookup: CDR1 SNHLY, CDR2 FYNNEI. The CDR3 runs 13 residues. V was cut by 7 bases and J by 6 bases, with 12 bases left in between. As DNA, the CDR3 is TGTGCCAGCATGAGATCCGGGGCCGGGGAGCTGTTTTTT. This sequence encodes CASMRSGAGELFF.

Concerning this clone: Different DNA sequences within this sample yield the same CDR3. This chain uses TRBV5-1 with TRBJ2-1; D is unclear. Germline-derived CDR1 and CDR2 are SGHRS and YFSETQ. This CDR3 comprises 15 residues. Trimming pared 0 bases from V and 0 bases from J, leaving 7 bases between. The CDR3 DNA is TGCGCCAGCAGCTTGGCGGGTAGCTCCTACAATGAGCAGTTCTTC. Its translation: CASSLAGSSYNEQFF.

This clone was observed a single time. The V gene is TRBV2, the J gene TRBJ1-1, with 10 bases lining up with TRBD1. V was pared by 6 bases and J by 5 bases, with 12 bases of the junction left unmatched. The V gene's germline CDR1 is SNHLY and CDR2 FYNNEI. The length of the CDR3 is 16 residues. The DNA of the CDR3 is TGTGCCAGCAGAAGAGGGACAGGGGCCCACGGGACTGAAGCTTTCTTT. Amino acid sequence: CASRRGTGAHGTEAFF.

The chain uses TRBV6-5 and TRBJ2-7; 10 nucleotides line up with TRBD1. J lost 2 bases, V lost 3 bases, and 4 bases had no gene match. CDR1 MNHEY and CDR2 SVGAGI come from the germline V gene. This CDR3 comprises 15 residues. The CDR3 nucleotides read TGTGCCAGCAGTTATCGGGGACAGGGGACCTACGAGCAGTACTTC. It codes for CASSYRGQGTYEQYF.

In its sample, this clone was seen once. The genes are TRBV29-1 and TRBJ2-5; D gene uncertain. Germline lookup yields CDR1 SQVTM and CDR2 ANQGSEA. CDR3 length: 10 amino acids. The V end was cut by 4 bases, the J end by 4 bases, with 4 bases between. In DNA form, the CDR3 reads TGCAGCGTTGGGGCAGAGACCCAGTACTTC. Amino acid sequence: CSVGAETQYF.

The V call is TRBV5-1, the J call TRBJ1-4; D gene unclear. The V and J ends lost 2 bases and 3 bases respectively, with 14 bases between them. CDR1 and CDR2 (germline): SGHRS, YFSETQ. The CDR3 length is 16 residues. CDR3 region: CASSLTSSASNEKLFF. DNA of the CDR3: TGCGCCAGCAGCTTAACTTCGTCTGCCTCTAATGAAAAACTGTTTTTT.

This chain uses TRBV5-4 with TRBJ1-2, with 8 positions matching TRBD1. CDR3 length: 16 amino acids. Germline V lookup: CDR1 SGHNT, CDR2 YYREEE (reference sequence). Trimming removed 4 bases from V and 8 bases from J; junction bases left unmatched: 16. CDR3 in amino acids: CASSMNQGALAQGYTF. CDR3 DNA: TGTGCCAGCAGCATGAACCAGGGGGCCTTAGCACAAGGCTACACCTTC. Full variable domain (missing parts from reference TRBV5-4 and TRBJ1-2): ETGVTQSPTHLIKTRGQQVTLRCSSQSGHNTVSWYQQALGQGPQFIFQYYREEENGRGNFPPRFSGLQFPNYSSELNVNALELDDSALYLCASSMNQGALAQGYTFGSGTRLTVV.

The sample holds one count of this clone. V usage is TRBV3-1 (or the pseudogene TRBV3-2) and J usage is TRBJ1-2; D gene uncertain. The germline V and J ends were trimmed by 0 bases and 2 bases, with 7 bases remaining between them. The CDR3 has 14 residues. Germline lookup yields CDR1 LGHDT and CDR2 YNNKEL (reference sequence). The CDR3 DNA reads as TGTGCCAGCAGCCAAGATCTACGCAACTATGGCTACACCTTC. It yields the protein CASSQDLRNYGYTF.

This sequence joins TRBV19 and TRBJ1-2, with a weak D call TRBD1 (5 bases). The V gene lost 5 bases and the J gene lost 3 bases, with 13 bases spanning the gap. Germline lookup yields CDR1 LNHDA and CDR2 SQIVND (reference sequence). The CDR3 is 14 residues long. CDR3 bases: TGTGCCAGTAGTCACCTCGGGGGGGACTATGGCTACACCTTC. This codes for CASSHLGGDYGYTF.

The chain has TRBV5-1 and TRBJ2-5; D is ambiguous. This CDR3 region has 11 residues. The germline V gene has CDR1 SGHRS and CDR2 YFSETQ. V lost 3 bases, J lost 3 bases, and 3 bases lay in between. The CDR3 spells CASSYKETQYF. In DNA form, the CDR3 reads TGCGCCAGCAGCTATAAAGAGACCCAGTACTTC. Full variable domain (remainder filled in from reference TRBV5-1 and TRBJ2-5): KAGVTQTPRYLIKTRGQQVTLSCSPISGHRSVSWYQQTPGQGLQFLFEYFSETQRNKGNFPGRFSGRQFSNSRSEMNVSTLELGDSALYLCASSYKETQYFGPGTRLLVL.